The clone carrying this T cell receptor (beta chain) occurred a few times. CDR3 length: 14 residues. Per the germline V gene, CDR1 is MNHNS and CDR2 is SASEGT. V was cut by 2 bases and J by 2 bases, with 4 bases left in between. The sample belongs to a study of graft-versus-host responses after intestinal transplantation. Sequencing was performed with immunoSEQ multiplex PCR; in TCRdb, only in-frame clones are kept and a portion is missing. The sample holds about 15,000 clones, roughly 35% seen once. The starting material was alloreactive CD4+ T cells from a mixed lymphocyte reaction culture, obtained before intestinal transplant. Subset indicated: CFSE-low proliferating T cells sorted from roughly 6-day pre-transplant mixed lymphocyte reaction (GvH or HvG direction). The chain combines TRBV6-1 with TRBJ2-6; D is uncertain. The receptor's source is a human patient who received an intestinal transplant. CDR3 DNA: TGTGCCAGCAGTGAAAGTGCTGGGGCCAACGTCCTGACTTTC. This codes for CASSESAGANVLTF.